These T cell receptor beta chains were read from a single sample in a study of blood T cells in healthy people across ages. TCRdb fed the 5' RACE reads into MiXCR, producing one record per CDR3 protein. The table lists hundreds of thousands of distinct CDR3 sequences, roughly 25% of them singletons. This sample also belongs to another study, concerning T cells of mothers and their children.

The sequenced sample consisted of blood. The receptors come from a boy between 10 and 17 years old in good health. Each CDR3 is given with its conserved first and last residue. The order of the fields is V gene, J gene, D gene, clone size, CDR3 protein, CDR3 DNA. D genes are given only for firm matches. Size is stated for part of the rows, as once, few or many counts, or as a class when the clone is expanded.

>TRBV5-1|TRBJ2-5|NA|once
CASSLRTASSETQYF
TGCGCCAGCAGCCTGCGGACAGCCTCATCGGAGACCCAGTACTTC
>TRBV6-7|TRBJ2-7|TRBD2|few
CASKQAGGPYEQYF
TGTGCCAGCAAACAAGCGGGAGGTCCCTACGAGCAGTACTTC
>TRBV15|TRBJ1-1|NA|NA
CATSRVGGGEAFF
TGTGCCACCAGCAGAGTGGGTGGCGGGGAAGCTTTCTTT
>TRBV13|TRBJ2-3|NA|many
CASREGARTDTQYF
TGTGCCAGCAGAGAGGGAGCCCGCACAGATACGCAGTATTTT
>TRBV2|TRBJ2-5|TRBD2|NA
CAEKTSGQETQYF
TGTGCCGAAAAGACTAGCGGCCAAGAGACCCAGTACTTC
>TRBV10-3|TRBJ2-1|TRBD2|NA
CAISAGLAYNEQFF
TGTGCCATCAGTGCTGGACTAGCATACAATGAGCAGTTCTTC
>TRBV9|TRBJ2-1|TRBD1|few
CASSVAGGVDEQFF
TGTGCCAGCAGCGTGGCAGGGGGCGTGGATGAGCAGTTCTTC
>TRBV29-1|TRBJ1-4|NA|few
CSGTVDGPEKLFF
TGCAGCGGGACTGTTGATGGGCCGGAAAAACTGTTTTTT
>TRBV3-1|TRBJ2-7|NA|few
CASSQWTTVYEQYF
TGTGCCAGCAGCCAGTGGACTACCGTTTACGAGCAGTACTTC
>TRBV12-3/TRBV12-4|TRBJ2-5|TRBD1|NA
CASSITIRTGDETQYF
TGTGCCAGCAGTATCACCATAAGGACAGGGGACGAGACCCAGTACTTC
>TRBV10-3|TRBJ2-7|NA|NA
CAISESQGWYEQYF
TGTGCCATCAGTGAGTCGCAGGGTTGGTACGAGCAGTACTTC
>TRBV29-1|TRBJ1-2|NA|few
CSVSPGEHGYTF
TGCAGCGTATCCCCCGGGGAGCATGGCTACACCTTC
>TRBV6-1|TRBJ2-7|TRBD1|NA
CASSEMTGASYEQYF
TGTGCCAGCAGTGAAATGACAGGGGCGTCCTACGAGCAGTACTTC
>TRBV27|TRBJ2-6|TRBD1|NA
CASSIRGQGGTGANVLTF
TGTGCCAGCAGTATTAGGGGACAGGGGGGGACTGGGGCCAACGTCCTGACTTTC
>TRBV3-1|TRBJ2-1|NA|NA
CASSQEPGGIYNEQFF
TGTGCCAGCAGCCAAGAACCCGGCGGGATCTACAATGAGCAGTTCTTC
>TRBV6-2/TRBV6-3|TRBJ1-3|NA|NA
CASSSSANTIYF
TGTGCCAGCAGTTCCAGCGCGAACACCATATATTTT
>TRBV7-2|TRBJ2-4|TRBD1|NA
CASSKGQGYIQYF
TGTGCCAGCAGCAAAGGACAGGGCTACATTCAGTACTTC
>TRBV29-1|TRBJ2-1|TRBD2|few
CSGKHSGGPLTDNEQFF
TGCAGCGGGAAGCATAGCGGGGGGCCTCTAACTGACAATGAGCAGTTCTTC
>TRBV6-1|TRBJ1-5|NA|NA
CASTDGAGQPQHF
TGTGCCAGCACAGATGGGGCGGGTCAGCCCCAGCATTTT
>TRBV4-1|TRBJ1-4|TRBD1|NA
CASSQETGGGWVGEKLFF
TGCGCCAGCAGCCAAGAGACAGGGGGCGGATGGGTTGGTGAAAAACTGTTTTTT
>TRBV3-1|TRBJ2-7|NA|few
CASSQEPASYEQYF
TGTGCCAGCAGCCAAGAGCCAGCGTCCTACGAGCAGTACTTC
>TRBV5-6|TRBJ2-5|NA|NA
CASSFFSIQETQYF
TGTGCCAGCAGCTTCTTCAGCATTCAAGAGACCCAGTACTTC
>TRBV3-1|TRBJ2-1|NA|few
CASIQDRRTPQFF
TGTGCCAGCATCCAAGATCGAAGGACTCCGCAGTTCTTC
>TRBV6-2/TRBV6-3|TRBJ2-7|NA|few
CASSSGSVLTDSYEQYF
TGTGCCAGCAGTTCCGGAAGTGTTCTAACGGACTCCTACGAGCAGTACTTC
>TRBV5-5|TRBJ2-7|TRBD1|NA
CASSPGQVLPDYEQYF
TGTGCCAGCAGCCCTGGACAGGTTCTCCCCGACTACGAGCAGTACTTC
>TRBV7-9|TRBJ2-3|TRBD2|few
CASSSRLAGDTQYF
TGTGCCAGCAGCTCTAGACTAGCGGGGGATACGCAGTATTTT
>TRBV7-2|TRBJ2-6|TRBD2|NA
CASSPKGTSGSWANVLTF
TGTGCCAGCAGCCCGAAGGGAACCAGCGGGAGCTGGGCCAACGTCCTGACTTTC
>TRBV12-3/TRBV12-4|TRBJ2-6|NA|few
CASSPGQGSIGANVLTF
TGTGCCAGCAGCCCGGGACAAGGATCAATAGGGGCCAACGTCCTGACTTTC
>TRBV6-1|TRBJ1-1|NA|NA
CASSVTSDAFF
TGTGCCAGCAGTGTGACCAGTGACGCTTTCTTT
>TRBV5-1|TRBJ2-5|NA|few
CASSTTPKETQYF
TGCGCCAGCAGTACGACACCTAAGGAGACCCAGTACTTC
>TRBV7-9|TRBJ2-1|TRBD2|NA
CASSFGEGQFF
TGTGCCAGCAGCTTTGGGGAGGGGCAGTTCTTC
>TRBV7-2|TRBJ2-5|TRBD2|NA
CASSLRYLSGRGLETQYF
TGTGCCAGCAGCTTGCGGTATTTGAGCGGGAGGGGTTTAGAGACCCAGTACTTC
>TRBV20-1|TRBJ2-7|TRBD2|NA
CSARDIAGAIDEQYF
TGCAGTGCTAGAGATATAGCGGGGGCCATAGACGAGCAGTACTTC
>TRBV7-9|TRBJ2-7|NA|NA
CASSLGKGSINEQYF
TGTGCCAGCAGCCTAGGAAAGGGTTCTATCAACGAGCAGTACTTC
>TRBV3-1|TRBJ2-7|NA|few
CASASGAVNEQYF
TGTGCCAGCGCCTCAGGCGCGGTAAACGAGCAGTACTTC
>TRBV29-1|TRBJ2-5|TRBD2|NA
CSVGKLGGGFRETQYF
TGCAGCGTTGGAAAGTTGGGCGGGGGTTTTAGGGAGACCCAGTACTTC
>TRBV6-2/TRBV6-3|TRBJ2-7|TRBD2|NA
CASSPSSGAREQYF
TGTGCCAGCAGTCCGAGCAGCGGGGCGAGGGAGCAGTACTTC
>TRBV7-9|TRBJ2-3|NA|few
CASSSAMDPSRRGDTQYF
TGTGCCAGCAGCTCCGCTATGGACCCATCACGTCGGGGAGATACGCAGTATTTT
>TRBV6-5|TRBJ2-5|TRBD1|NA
CASSNSGTGGMETQYF
TGTGCCAGCAGCAACTCCGGGACAGGGGGGATGGAGACCCAGTACTTC
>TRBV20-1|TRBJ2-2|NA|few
CSARKGVNTGELFF
TGCAGTGCTAGGAAAGGGGTGAACACCGGGGAGCTGTTTTTT
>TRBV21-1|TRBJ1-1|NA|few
CASSKGAGGVNTEAFF
TGTGCCAGCAGCAAAGGAGCGGGAGGGGTTAACACTGAAGCTTTCTTT
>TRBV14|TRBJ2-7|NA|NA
CASSLTNTYEQYF
TGTGCCAGCAGCCTGACAAATACCTACGAGCAGTACTTC
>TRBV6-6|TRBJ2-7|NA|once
CASSYPPREQYF
TGTGCCAGCAGCTACCCACCCCGGGAGCAGTACTTC
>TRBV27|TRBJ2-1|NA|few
CASSLWTPPSAGSNEQFF
TGTGCCAGCAGTTTATGGACCCCTCCTAGCGCGGGGAGCAATGAGCAGTTCTTC
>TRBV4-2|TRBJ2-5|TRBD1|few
CASSQVKGAWETQYF
TGTGCCAGCAGCCAAGTGAAGGGGGCCTGGGAGACCCAGTACTTC